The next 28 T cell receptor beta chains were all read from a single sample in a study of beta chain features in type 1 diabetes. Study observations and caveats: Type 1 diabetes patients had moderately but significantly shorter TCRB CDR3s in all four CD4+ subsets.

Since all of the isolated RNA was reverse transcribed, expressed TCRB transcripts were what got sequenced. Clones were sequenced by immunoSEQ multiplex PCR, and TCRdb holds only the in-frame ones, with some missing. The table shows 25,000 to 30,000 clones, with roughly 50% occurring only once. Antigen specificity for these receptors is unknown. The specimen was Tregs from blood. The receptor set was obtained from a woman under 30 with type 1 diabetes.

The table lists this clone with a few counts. The CDR3 DNA follows: TGTGCCAGCAGCTTTAATAAGGGAGAGGTGTTTTTT. It is translated as CASSFNKGEVFF. The chain carries TRBV7-9 and TRBJ1-4; D gene unclear. The CDR3 totals 12 residues. Germline V lookup: CDR1 SEHNR, CDR2 FQNEAQ (reference sequence). Trimming pared 3 bases from V and 15 bases from J, leaving 14 bases between.

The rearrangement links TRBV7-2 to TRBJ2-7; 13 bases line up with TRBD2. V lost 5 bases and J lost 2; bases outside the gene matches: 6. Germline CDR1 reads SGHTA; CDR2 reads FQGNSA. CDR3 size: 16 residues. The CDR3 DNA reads TGTGCCAGCAGCCCGGCGGGGACTAGCGGGACCTACGAGCAGTACTTC. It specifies CASSPAGTSGTYEQYF.

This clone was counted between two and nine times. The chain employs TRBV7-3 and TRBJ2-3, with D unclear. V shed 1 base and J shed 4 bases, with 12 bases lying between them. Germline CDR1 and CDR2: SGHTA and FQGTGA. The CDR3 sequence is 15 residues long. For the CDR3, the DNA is TGTGCCAGCAGCTTAAGTGCGAACAGTCCAGATACGCAGTATTTT. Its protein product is CASSLSANSPDTQYF.

The DNA of the CDR3 is TGTGCCAGCAGCGCCCTTGGACTAGGCACAGATACGCAGTATTTT. It is translated as CASSALGLGTDTQYF. The chain carries TRBV5-8 and TRBJ2-3; 7 nucleotides agree with TRBD2. The junction had 6 bases not matched to a gene; V was cut back by 4 bases and J by 1 base. The CDR3 is 15 amino acids. The germline gives CDR1 SGHTS, CDR2 YDEGEE. Full variable domain (outside the CDR3, taken from reference TRBV5-8 and TRBJ2-3): EAGVTQSPTHLIKTRGQQATLRCSPISGHTSVYWYQQALGLGLQFLLWYDEGEERNRGNFPPRFSGRQFPNYSSELNVNALELEDSALYLCASSALGLGTDTQYFGPGTRLTVL.

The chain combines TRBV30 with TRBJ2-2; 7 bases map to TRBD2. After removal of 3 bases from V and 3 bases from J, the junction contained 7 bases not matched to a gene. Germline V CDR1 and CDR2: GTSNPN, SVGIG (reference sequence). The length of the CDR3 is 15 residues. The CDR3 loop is CAWRRGSGDTGELFF. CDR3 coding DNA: TGTGCCTGGAGGCGGGGGAGCGGTGACACCGGGGAGCTGTTTTTT.

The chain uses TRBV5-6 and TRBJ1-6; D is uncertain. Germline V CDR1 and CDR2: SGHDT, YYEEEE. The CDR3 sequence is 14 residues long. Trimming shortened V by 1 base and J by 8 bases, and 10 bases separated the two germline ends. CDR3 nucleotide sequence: TGTGCCAGCAGCTTGTGGCCCGGGTATTCACCCCTCCACTTT. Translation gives CASSLWPGYSPLHF. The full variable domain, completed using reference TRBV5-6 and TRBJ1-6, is DAGVTQSPTHLIKTRGQQVTLRCSPKSGHDTVSWYQQALGQGPQFIFQYYEEEERQRGNFPDRFSGHQFPNYSSELNVNALLLGDSALYLCASSLWPGYSPLHFGNGTRLTVT.

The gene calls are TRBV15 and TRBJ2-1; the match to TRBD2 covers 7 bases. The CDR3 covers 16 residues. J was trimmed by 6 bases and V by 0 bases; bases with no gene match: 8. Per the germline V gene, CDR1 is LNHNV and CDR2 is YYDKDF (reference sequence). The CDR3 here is CATSRDPTRLANEQFF. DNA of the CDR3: TGTGCCACCAGCAGAGATCCCACAAGACTAGCCAATGAGCAGTTCTTC.

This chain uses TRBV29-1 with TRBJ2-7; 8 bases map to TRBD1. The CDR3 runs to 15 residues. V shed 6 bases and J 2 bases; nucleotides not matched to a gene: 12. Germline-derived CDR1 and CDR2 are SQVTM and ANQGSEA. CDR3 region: CSVEPGTGEPYEQYV. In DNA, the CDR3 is TGCAGCGTAGAACCTGGGACAGGCGAACCCTACGAGCAGTACGTC.

The CDR3 is CASSRWGAGEQYV. The DNA of the CDR3 is TGTGCCAGCAGCCGGTGGGGCGCGGGGGAGCAGTACGTC. The chain recombines TRBV14 with TRBJ2-7, with D perhaps matching TRBD2 (6 bases). In germline, CDR1 is SGHDN, CDR2 FVKESK. V was cut by 4 bases and J by 7 bases, with 14 bases left in between. The CDR3 is 13 amino acids.

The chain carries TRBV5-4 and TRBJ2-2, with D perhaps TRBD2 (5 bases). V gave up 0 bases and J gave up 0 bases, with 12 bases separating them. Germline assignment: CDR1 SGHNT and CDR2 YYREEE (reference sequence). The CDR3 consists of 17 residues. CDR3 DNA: TGTGCCAGCAGCTTGGGCGGGCCGGCCGCGAACACCGGGGAGCTGTTTTTT. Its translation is CASSLGGPAANTGELFF.

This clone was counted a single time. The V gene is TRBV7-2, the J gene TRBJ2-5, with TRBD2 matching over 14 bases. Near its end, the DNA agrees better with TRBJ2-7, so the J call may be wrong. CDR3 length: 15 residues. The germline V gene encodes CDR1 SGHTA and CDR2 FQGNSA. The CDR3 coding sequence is TGTGCCAGCAGCCAATGGACTAGCGGGAGGAGCGAGCAGTACTTC. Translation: CASSQWTSGRSEQYF.

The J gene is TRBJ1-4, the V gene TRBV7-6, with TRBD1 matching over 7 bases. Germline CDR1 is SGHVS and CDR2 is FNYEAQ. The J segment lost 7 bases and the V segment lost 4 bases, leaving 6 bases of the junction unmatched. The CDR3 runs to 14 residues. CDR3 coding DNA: TGTGCCAGCAGCTCCAACAGGGGAAGTGAAAAACTGTTTTTT. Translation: CASSSNRGSEKLFF. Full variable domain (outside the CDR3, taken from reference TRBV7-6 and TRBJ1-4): GAGVSQSPRYKVTKRGQDVALRCDPISGHVSLYWYRQALGQGPEFLTYFNYEAQQDKSGLPNDRFSAERPEGSISTLTIQRTEQRDSAMYRCASSSNRGSEKLFFGSGTQLSVL.

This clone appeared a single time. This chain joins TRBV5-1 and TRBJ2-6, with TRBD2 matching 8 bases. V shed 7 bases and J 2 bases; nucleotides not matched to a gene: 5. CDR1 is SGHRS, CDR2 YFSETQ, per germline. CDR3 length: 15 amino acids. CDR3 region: CASSGGSAGANVLTF. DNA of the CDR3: TGCGCCAGCTCGGGAGGGAGCGCTGGGGCCAACGTCCTGACTTTC.

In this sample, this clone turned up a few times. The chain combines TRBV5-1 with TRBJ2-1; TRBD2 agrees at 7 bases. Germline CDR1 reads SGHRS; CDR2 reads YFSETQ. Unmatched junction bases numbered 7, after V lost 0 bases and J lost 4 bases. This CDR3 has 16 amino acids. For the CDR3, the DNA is TGCGCCAGCAGCTTGGAAGGACTAGTCGGGTACAATGAGCAGTTCTTC. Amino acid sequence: CASSLEGLVGYNEQFF.

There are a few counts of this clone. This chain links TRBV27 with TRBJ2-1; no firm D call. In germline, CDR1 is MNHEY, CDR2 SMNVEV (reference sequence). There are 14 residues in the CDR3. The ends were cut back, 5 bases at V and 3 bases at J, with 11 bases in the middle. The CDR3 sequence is CASSRPQNYNEQFF. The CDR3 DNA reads TGTGCCAGCAGTCGCCCACAGAACTACAATGAGCAGTTCTTC.

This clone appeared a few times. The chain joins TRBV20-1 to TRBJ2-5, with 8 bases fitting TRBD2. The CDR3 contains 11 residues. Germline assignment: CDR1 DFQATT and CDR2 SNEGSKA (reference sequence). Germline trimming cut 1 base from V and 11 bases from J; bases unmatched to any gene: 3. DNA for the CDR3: TGCAGTGCTAGAGCGGGGGGGGAGCAGTACTTC. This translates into CSARAGGEQYF.

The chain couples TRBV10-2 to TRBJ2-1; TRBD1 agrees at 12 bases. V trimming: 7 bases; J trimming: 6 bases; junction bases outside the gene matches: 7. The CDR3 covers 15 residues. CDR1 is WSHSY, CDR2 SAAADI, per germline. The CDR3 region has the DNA TGCGCCAGCATTGGCGGGACAGGGGGCTTCAATGAGCAGTTCTTC. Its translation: CASIGGTGGFNEQFF.

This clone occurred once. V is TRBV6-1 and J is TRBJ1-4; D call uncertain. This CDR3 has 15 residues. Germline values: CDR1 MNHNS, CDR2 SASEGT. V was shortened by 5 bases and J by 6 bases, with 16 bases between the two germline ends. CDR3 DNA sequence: TGTGCCAGCAGTCTAGGGAGCGCGCGGGATGAAAAACTGTTTTTT. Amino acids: CASSLGSARDEKLFF.

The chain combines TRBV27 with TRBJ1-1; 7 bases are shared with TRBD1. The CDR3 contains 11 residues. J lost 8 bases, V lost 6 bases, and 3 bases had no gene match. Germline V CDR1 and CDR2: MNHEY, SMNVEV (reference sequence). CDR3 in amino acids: CASRSQGEAFF. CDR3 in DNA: TGTGCCAGCAGGTCACAGGGGGAAGCTTTCTTT.

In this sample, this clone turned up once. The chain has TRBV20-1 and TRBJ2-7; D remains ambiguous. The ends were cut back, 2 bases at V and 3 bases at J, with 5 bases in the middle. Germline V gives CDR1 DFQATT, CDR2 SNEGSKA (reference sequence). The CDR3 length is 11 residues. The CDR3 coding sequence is TGCAGTGCTAGACAAAACTACGAGCAGTACTTC. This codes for CSARQNYEQYF.

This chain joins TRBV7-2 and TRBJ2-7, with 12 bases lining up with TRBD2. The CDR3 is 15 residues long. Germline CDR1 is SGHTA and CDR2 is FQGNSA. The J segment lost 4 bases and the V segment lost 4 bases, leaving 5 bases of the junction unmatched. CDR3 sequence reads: CASSSLAGGPYEQYF. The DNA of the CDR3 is TGTGCCAGCAGCTCCCTAGCGGGAGGGCCGTACGAGCAGTACTTC.

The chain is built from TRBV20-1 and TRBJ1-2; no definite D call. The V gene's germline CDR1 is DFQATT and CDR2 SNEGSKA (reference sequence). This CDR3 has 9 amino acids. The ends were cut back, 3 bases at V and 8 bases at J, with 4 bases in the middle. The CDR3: CSARQGYTF. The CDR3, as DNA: TGCAGTGCTAGGCAGGGCTACACCTTC.

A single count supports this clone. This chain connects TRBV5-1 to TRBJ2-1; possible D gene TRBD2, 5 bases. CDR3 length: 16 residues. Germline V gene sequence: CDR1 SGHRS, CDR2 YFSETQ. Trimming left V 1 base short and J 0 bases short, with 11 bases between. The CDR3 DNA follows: TGCGCCAGCAGCTTGTACGGGGTTCGCTCCTACAATGAGCAGTTCTTC. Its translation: CASSLYGVRSYNEQFF.

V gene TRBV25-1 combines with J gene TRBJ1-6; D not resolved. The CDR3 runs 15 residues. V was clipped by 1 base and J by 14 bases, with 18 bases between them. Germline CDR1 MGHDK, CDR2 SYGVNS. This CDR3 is CASSEFAGASTALHF. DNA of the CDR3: TGTGCCAGCAGTGAATTTGCGGGAGCCTCCACGGCCCTCCACTTT.

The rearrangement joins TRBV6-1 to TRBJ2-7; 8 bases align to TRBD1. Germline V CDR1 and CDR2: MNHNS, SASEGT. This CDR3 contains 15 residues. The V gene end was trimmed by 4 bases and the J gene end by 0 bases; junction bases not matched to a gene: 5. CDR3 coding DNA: TGTGCCAGCAGTGTATCCAGGGGGCTCTCCTACGAGCAGTACGTC. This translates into CASSVSRGLSYEQYV.

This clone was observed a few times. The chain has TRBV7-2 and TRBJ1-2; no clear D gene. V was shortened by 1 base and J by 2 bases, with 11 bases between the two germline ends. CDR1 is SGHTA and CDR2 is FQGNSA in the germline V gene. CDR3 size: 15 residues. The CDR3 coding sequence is TGTGCCAGCAGCTTAGGGGCAGGTGTCAACTATGGCTACACCTTC. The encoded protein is CASSLGAGVNYGYTF. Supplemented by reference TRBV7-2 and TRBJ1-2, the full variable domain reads GAGVSQSPSNKVTEKGKDVELRCDPISGHTALYWYRQSLGQGLEFLIYFQGNSAPDKSGLPSDRFSAERTGGSVSTLTIQRTQQEDSAVYLCASSLGAGVNYGYTFGSGTRLTVV.

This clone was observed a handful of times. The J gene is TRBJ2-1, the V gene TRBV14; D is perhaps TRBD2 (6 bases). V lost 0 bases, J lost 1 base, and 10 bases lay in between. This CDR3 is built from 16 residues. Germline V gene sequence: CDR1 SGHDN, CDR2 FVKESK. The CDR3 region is CASSQERGYSYNEQFF. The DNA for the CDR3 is TGTGCCAGCAGCCAAGAGCGGGGCTATTCCTACAATGAGCAGTTCTTC.

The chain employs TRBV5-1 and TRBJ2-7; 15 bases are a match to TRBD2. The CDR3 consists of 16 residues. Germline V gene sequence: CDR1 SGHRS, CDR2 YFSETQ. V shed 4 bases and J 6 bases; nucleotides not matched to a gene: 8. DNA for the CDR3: TGCGCCAGCAGCCATGGGGGACTAGCGGGAGGCGGCGAGCAGTACTTC. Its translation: CASSHGGLAGGGEQYF.